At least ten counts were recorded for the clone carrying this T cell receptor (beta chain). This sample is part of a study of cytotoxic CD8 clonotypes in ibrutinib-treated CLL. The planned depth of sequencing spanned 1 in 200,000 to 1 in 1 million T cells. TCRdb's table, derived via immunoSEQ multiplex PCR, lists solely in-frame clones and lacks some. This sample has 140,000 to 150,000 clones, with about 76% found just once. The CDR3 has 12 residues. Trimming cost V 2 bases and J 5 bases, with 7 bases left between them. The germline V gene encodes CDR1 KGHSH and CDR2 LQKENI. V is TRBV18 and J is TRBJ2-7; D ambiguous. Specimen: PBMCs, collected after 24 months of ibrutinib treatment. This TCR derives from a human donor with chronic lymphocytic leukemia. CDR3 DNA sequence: TGTGCCAGCTCACCAGGGCGGAACGAGCAGTACTTC. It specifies CASSPGRNEQYF.